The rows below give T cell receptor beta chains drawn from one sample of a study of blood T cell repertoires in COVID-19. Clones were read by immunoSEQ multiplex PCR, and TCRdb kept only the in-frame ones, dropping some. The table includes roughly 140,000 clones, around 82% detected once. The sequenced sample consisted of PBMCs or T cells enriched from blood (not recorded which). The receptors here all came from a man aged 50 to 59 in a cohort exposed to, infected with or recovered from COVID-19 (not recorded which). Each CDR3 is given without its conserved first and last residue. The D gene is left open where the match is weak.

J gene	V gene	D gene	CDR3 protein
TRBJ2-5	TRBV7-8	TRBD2	ASSFGTSGGAETQY
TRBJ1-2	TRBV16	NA	ASSQSISGASYGYT
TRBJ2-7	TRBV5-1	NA	ASERASMDEQY
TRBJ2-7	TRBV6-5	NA	ASWGRALSYEQY
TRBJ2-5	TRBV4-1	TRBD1	ASSLNSDRGRETQY
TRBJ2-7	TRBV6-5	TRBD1	ASSPGGLSYEQY
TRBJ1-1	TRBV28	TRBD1	ASNPPQGVGTEAF
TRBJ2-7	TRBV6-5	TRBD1	ASRGTGGNEQY
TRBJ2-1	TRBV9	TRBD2	ASSDIAGVLSNEQF
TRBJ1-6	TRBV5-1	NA	ASSFGQRNSPLH
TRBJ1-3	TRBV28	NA	ASSLWDSLRNSGNTIY
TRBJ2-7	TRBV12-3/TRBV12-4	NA	ASSRDTYEQY
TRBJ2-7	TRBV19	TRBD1	ASSTGTGIGEQY
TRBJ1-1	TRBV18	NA	ASSTGWNTEAF
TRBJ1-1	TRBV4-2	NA	ASSQVSGLGTEAF
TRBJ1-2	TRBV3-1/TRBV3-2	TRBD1	ASISDRGLDGYT
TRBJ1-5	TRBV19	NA	ATQVAGGSNQPQH
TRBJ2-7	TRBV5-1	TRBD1	ASTSGTGSYEQY
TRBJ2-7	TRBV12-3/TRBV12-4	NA	ASSYTTGYEQY
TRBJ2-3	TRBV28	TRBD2	ASSWWTSGSSQY
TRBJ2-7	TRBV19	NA	ASSIQEGYEQY
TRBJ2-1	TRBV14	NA	ASSHSYPVYNEQF
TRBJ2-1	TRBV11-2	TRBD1	ASSSPGTGSPSSYNEQF
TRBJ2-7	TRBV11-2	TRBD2	ASSLGTSGMWEQY
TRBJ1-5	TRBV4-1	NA	ASSLGTKHSNQPQH
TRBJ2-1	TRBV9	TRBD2	ASSASGVGPYNEQF
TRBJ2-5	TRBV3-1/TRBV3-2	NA	ASSRGSGAQETQY
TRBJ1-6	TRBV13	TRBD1	ASSLEDRRNSPLH
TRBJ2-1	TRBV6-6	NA	ASSYSMDYLRGEQF
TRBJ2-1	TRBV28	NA	ASSRHGEAHNEQF
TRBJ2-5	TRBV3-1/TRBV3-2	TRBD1	ASSVETGETQY
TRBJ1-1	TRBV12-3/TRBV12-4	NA	ASSLGEGAF
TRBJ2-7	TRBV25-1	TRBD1	ASSEYRAGGLRYEQY
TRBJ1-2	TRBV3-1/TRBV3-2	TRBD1	ASSSTGGGYT
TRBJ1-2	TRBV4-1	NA	ASSQDVAGGAYYGYT
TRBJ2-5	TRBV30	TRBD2	AWSVPIGTSGETQY
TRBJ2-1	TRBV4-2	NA	ASSQDGAEQF
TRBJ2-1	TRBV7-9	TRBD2	ASSLLAGVNNEQF
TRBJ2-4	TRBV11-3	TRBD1	ASSSRQGACIQY
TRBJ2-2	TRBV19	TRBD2	ASSIFASGRNGELF
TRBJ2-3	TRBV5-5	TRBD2	ASSLAGLASADTQY
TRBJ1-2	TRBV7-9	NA	ASSLVSVPRRNYGYT
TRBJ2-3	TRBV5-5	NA	ASSPSSSTDTQY
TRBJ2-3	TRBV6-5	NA	ASGRRQLTDTQY
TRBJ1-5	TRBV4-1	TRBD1	ASSLGQGTGYQPQH
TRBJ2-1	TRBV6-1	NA	ASSDTSPGNEQF
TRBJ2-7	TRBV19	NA	ASSLQVSSYEQY